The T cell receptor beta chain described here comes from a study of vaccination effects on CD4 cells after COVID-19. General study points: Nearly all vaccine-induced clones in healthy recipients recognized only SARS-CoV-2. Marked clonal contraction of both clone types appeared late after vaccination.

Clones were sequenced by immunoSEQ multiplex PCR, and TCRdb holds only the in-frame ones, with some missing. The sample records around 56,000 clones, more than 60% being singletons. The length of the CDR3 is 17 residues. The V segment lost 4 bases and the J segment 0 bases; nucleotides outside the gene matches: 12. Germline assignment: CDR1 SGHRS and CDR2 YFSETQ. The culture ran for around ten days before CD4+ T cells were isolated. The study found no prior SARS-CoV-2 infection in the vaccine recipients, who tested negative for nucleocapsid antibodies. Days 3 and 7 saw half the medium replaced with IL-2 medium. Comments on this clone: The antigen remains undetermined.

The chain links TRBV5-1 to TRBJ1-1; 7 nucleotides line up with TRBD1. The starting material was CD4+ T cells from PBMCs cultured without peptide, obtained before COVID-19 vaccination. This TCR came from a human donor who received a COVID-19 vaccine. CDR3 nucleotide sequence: TGCGCCAGCAGCCAGACAACAGGGGCTTCCATGAACACTGAAGCTTTCTTT. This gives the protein CASSQTTGASMNTEAFF.